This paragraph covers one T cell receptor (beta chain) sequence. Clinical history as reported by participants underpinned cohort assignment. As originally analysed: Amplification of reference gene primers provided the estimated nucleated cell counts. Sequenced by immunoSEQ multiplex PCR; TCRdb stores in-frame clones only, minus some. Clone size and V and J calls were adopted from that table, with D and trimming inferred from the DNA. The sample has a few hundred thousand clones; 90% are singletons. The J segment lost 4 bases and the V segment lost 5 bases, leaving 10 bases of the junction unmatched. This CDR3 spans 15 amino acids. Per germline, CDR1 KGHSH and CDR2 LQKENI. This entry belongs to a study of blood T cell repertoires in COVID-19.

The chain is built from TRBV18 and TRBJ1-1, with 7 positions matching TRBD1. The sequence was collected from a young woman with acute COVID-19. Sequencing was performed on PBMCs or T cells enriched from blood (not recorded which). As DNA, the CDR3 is TGTGCCAGCTCATCAGCCGAGGGGGCAGGCACTGAAGCTTTCTTT. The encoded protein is CASSSAEGAGTEAFF. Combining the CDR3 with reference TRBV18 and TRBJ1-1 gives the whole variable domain NAGVMQNPRHLVRRRGQEARLRCSPMKGHSHVYWYRQLPEEGLKFMVYLQKENIIDESGMPKERFSAEFPKEGPSILRIQQVVRGDSAAYFCASSSAEGAGTEAFFGQGTRLTVV.